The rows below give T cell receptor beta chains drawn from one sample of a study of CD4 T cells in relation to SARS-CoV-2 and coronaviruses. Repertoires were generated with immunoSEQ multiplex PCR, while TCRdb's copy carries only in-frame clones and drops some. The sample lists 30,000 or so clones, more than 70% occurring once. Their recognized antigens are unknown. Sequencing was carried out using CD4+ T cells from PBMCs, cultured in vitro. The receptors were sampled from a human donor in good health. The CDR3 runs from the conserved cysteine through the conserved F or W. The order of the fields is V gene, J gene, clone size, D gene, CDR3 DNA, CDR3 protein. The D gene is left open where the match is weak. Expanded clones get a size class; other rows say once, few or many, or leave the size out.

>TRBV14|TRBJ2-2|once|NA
TGTGCCAGCAGCCAAGAATGGATACCCACCGGGGAGCTGTTTTTT
CASSQEWIPTGELFF
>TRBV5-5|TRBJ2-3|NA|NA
TGTGCCAGCAGCTTGGTTTCGGAGCGAGATACGCAGTATTTT
CASSLVSERDTQYF
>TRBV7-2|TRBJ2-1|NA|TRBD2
TGTGCCAGCAGCCTTCAGAGGACTAGCTGGGAGCAGTTCTTC
CASSLQRTSWEQFF
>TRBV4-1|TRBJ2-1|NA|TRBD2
TGCGCCAGCAGCCAACCCGGACTAGCGGGGGGGAATGAGCAGTTCTTC
CASSQPGLAGGNEQFF
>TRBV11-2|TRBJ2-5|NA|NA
TGTGCCAGCAGCTTAGGGCAGATAGAGACCCAGTACTTC
CASSLGQIETQYF
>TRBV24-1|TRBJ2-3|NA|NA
TGTGCCACCAGTGATTTAGCGGACAGCACAGATACGCAGTATTTT
CATSDLADSTDTQYF
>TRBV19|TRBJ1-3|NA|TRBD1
TGTGCCAGTAGGGGACAGCTCTCTGGAAACACCATATATTTT
CASRGQLSGNTIYF
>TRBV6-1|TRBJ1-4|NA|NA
TGTGCCAGCAGTGAACCTGGGGGGCTTAATGAAAAACTGTTTTTT
CASSEPGGLNEKLFF
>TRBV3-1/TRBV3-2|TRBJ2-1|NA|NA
TGTGCCAGCAGCCAAGGCGGGGCAGGGTCGCACAATGAGCAGTTCTTC
CASSQGGAGSHNEQFF
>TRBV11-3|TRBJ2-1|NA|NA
TGTGCCAGCAGCTTAGTAGGGCAGCTCAATGAGCAGTTCTTC
CASSLVGQLNEQFF
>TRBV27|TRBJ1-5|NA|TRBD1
TGTGCCAGCAGTTTATGGGGGACAGGGGGCGCCGGACGTCAGCCCCAGCATTTT
CASSLWGTGGAGRQPQHF
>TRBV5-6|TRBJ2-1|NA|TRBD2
TGTGCCAGCAGCTTACGACTAGCGGGAGCCAACAATGAGCAGTTCTTC
CASSLRLAGANNEQFF
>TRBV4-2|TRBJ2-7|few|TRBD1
TGTGCCAGCAACCCCGGGACAGGGTTACACGAGCAGTACTTC
CASNPGTGLHEQYF
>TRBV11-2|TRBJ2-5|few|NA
TGTGCCAGCAGCTCTCCTGACTGGCAAGAGACCCAGTACTTC
CASSSPDWQETQYF
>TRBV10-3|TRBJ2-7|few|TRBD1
TGTGCCATCAGTGGACAGGGTGGGTCCTACGAGCAGTACTTC
CAISGQGGSYEQYF
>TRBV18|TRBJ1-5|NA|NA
TGTGCCAGCTCACCACTAGGGATCAATCAGCCCCAGCATTTT
CASSPLGINQPQHF
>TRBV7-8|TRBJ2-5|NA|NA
TGTGCCAGCAGCTTAGGGAATCTTGGCGGAACGTACCAAGAGACCCAGTACTTC
CASSLGNLGGTYQETQYF
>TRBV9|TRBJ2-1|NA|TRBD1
TGTGCCAGCAGTCCCACAGGGGGTATAGAGAATGAGCAGTTCTTC
CASSPTGGIENEQFF
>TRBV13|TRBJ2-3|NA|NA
TGTGCCAGCAGCCCTAAGACAGGGAGGGTCAACGGGGCAGATACGCAGTATTTT
CASSPKTGRVNGADTQYF
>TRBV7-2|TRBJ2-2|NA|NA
TGTGCCAGCAGCTTAGCGCTAAAGAGCACCGGGGAGCTGTTTTTT
CASSLALKSTGELFF
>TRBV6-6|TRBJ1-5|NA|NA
TGTGCCAGCGGCCCCTCGAATCAGCCCCAGCATTTT
CASGPSNQPQHF